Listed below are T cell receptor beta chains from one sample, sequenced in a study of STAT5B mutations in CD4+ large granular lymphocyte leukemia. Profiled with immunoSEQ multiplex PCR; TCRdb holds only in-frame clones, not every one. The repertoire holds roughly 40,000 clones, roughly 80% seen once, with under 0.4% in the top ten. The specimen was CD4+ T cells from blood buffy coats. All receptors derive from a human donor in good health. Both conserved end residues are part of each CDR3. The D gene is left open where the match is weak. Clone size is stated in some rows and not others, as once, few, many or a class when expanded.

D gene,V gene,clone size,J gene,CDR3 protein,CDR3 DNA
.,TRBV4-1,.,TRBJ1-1,CASSQERQREAFF,TGCGCCAGCAGCCAAGAACGACAGAGGGAAGCTTTCTTT
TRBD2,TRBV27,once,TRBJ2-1,CASSIRTSGSYNEQFF,TGTGCCAGCAGTATTAGGACTAGCGGCTCCTACAATGAGCAGTTCTTC
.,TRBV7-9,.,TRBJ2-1,CASSLAFSRGRHILDEQFF,TGTGCCAGCAGCTTAGCATTCTCGAGAGGACGCCACATCTTGGATGAGCAGTTCTTC
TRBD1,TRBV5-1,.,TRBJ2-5,CASTGGQGPQETQYF,TGCGCCAGCACCGGGGGACAGGGCCCCCAAGAGACCCAGTACTTC
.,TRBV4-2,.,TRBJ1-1,CASSQEENTEAFF,TGTGCCAGCAGCCAAGAGGAGAACACTGAAGCTTTCTTT
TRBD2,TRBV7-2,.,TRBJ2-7,CASSLGLAGGSYEQYF,TGTGCCAGCAGCTTGGGACTAGCGGGGGGGAGCTACGAGCAGTACTTC
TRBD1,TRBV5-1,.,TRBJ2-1,CASSAGQDVDEQFF,TGCGCCAGCAGCGCGGGACAGGATGTAGATGAGCAGTTCTTC
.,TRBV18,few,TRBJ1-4,CASSPSRMETNEKLFF,TGTGCCAGCTCCCCGAGCAGGATGGAAACTAATGAAAAACTGTTTTTT
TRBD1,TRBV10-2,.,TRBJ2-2,CASSELTGGTSTGELFF,TGCGCCAGCAGCGAATTGACAGGGGGGACGAGCACCGGGGAGCTGTTTTTT
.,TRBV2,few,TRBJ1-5,CASGQTGNQPQHF,TGTGCCAGCGGACAGACAGGCAATCAGCCCCAGCATTTT
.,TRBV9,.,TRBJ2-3,CASSVAGPPFTDTQYF,TGTGCCAGCAGCGTAGCGGGACCCCCCTTCACAGATACGCAGTATTTT
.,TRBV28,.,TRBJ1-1,CASSLDLQEAFF,TGTGCCAGCAGTTTAGATCTACAGGAAGCTTTCTTT
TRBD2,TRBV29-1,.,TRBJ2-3,CSVGGSGRGGDTQYF,TGCAGCGTTGGGGGTAGCGGGAGGGGAGGAGATACGCAGTATTTT
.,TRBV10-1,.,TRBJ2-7,CASSQAGHVYEQYF,TGCGCCAGCAGTCAGGCCGGGCACGTCTACGAGCAGTACTTC
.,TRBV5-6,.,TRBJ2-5,CASSFDRTQYF,TGTGCCAGCAGCTTTGACAGGACCCAGTACTTC
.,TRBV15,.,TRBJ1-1,CATSRDRHVNTEAFF,TGTGCCACCAGCAGAGATAGGCATGTGAACACTGAAGCTTTCTTT
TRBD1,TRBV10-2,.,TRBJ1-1,CASSELQGKTFF,TGCGCCAGCAGTGAACTACAGGGGAAGACTTTCTTT
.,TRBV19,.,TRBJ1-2,CASSDGILSTGLGYGYTF,TGTGCCAGCTCCGATGGGATCCTAAGTACAGGGCTTGGCTATGGCTACACCTTC
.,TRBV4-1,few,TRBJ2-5,CASSQARGGDRETQYF,TGCGCCAGCAGCCAAGCGCGCGGGGGCGATAGGGAGACCCAGTACTTC
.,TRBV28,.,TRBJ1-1,CASSSGSLNTEAFF,TGTGCCAGCAGTTCCGGGAGTCTGAACACTGAAGCTTTCTTT
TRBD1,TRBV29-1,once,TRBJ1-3,CSVSTGLDTIYF,TGCAGCGTCTCGACAGGGTTAGACACCATATATTTT
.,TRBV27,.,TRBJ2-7,CASSLAQGYEQYF,TGTGCCAGCAGTTTAGCACAGGGCTACGAGCAGTACTTC
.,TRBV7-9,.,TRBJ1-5,CASSAETDGNNQPQHF,TGTGCCAGCAGCGCCGAAACGGACGGAAACAATCAGCCCCAGCATTTT
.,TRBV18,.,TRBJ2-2,CASSRQNRENTGELFF,TGTGCCAGCTCGCGCCAAAACAGGGAAAATACCGGGGAGCTGTTTTTT
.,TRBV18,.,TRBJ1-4,CASSPGPANEKLFF,TGTGCCAGCTCACCAGGTCCCGCTAATGAAAAACTGTTTTTT
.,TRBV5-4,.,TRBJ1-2,CASSLVEDGYTF,TGTGCCAGCAGTTTAGTTGAGGATGGCTACACCTTC
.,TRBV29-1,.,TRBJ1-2,CSVVWDRRNSGYTF,TGCAGCGTTGTTTGGGACCGCCGAAACTCTGGCTACACCTTC